These 9 T cell receptor beta chains share one sample of origin, sequenced in a study of CD8 T cells in ankylosing spondylitis. TCRdb re-called the 5' RACE reads with MiXCR, one entry per CDR3 protein. This sample carries 30,000 to 45,000 distinct CDR3 sequences, roughly an eighth of them seen once, and the ten largest clones take roughly 32%. The specimen sequenced was synovial fluid, either unsorted or a sorted T cell fraction (not recorded which). Receptors originate from a male donor with ankylosing spondylitis.

This clonotype was observed a handful of times. J is TRBJ1-3 and V is TRBV10-3, with TRBD1 matching over 7 bases. The V gene end was trimmed by 6 bases and the J gene end by 0 bases; junction bases not matched to a gene: 8. This CDR3 has 16 residues. Germline V gives CDR1 ENHRY, CDR2 SYGVKD. The CDR3 loop is CAIRIRGEFSGNTIYF. DNA for the CDR3: TGTGCCATCAGAATCAGGGGGGAGTTCTCTGGAAACACCATATATTTT.

This clonotype was recorded many times. V is TRBV20-1 and J is TRBJ1-1; 7 nucleotides align to TRBD1. Germline loops: CDR1 DFQATT, CDR2 SNEGSKA (reference sequence). J gave up 7 bases and V 8 bases, and 7 bases lay outside the gene matches. The CDR3 has 11 residues. The CDR3 DNA sequence: TGCAGTTTCACTGACAGGGATGAAGCTTTCTTT. Protein product: CSFTDRDEAFF.

This chain links TRBV19 with TRBJ1-2, with D possibly TRBD1 on 5 matching bases. The germline V gene has CDR1 LNHDA and CDR2 SQIVND (reference sequence). Trimming took 6 bases from V and 7 from J, leaving 15 bases between them. This CDR3 contains 13 residues. CDR3 in amino acids: CASSLRRATGYTF. CDR3 sequence (DNA): TGTGCCAGTAGCCTACGCAGGGCGACTGGCTACACCTTC.

The genes are TRBV7-9 and TRBJ2-7; possible D gene TRBD1, 6 bases. This CDR3 comprises 17 residues. CDR1 and CDR2 from the germline V gene are SEHNR and FQNEAQ (reference sequence). With 1 base removed from V and 3 bases from J, the gap between germline ends came to 19 bases. CDR3 region: CASSLGLWGLRHYEQYF. The CDR3 DNA follows: TGTGCCAGCAGCTTAGGCCTATGGGGGCTACGACACTACGAGCAGTACTTC. The full variable domain, with the rest looked up from reference TRBV7-9 and TRBJ2-7, is DTGVSQNPRHKITKRGQNVTFRCDPISEHNRLYWYRQTLGQGPEFLTYFQNEAQLEKSRLLSDRFSAERPKGSFSTLEIQRTEQGDSAMYLCASSLGLWGLRHYEQYFGPGTRLTVT.

V is TRBV6-1 and J is TRBJ2-1; D unclear. Trimming cost V 6 bases and J 1 base, with 4 bases left between them. The CDR3 consists of 12 residues. The germline V gene encodes CDR1 MNHNS and CDR2 SASEGT. CDR3 residues: CASRRSYNEQFF. CDR3 in DNA: TGTGCCAGCAGGCGTTCCTACAATGAGCAGTTCTTC.

This clonotype was detected ten times or more. The chain recombines TRBV15 with TRBJ1-5, with 9 bases that match TRBD1. Germline loops: CDR1 LNHNV, CDR2 YYDKDF (reference sequence). The CDR3 runs to 19 residues. With V trimmed by 4 bases and J by 1 base, 14 bases remained unmatched. The CDR3 region is CATSTQGQGNHMSNQPQHF. Written as DNA, the CDR3 is TGTGCCACCAGCACACAAGGACAGGGGAATCATATGAGCAATCAGCCCCAGCATTTT.

A remark on this clonotype: This may stem from a read error, because a much larger clone lies one nucleotide away. This chain links TRBV10-3 with TRBJ1-1; D ambiguous. Germline V CDR1 and CDR2: ENHRY, SYGVKD. The CDR3 consists of 15 residues. The CDR3: CAITETRFAGTEAFF. CDR3 bases: TGTGCCATCACTGAGACCAGGTTTGCGGGCACTGAAGCTTTCTTT.

This chain joins TRBV6-5 and TRBJ2-7, with a tentative D call TRBD1 (5 bases). Germline V gene sequence: CDR1 MNHEY, CDR2 SVGAGI. Trimming pared 6 bases from V and 5 bases from J, leaving 11 bases between. The CDR3 is 12 residues long. Here the CDR3 DNA reads TGTGCCAGCAGCCGATGGGGCGACGAGCAGTACTTC. Protein sequence: CASSRWGDEQYF.

In its sample, this clonotype ranks as medium-sized. This chain connects TRBV19 to TRBJ2-1; D gene uncertain. Trimming removed 1 base at V and 6 bases at J, with 4 bases between. The CDR3 runs to 12 residues. Germline loops: CDR1 LNHDA, CDR2 SQIVND (reference sequence). CDR3 region: CASSIGGNEQFF. DNA for the CDR3: TGTGCCAGTAGTATAGGGGGCAATGAGCAGTTCTTC.